This T cell receptor (beta chain) was sequenced during a study of shared clonotypes between healthy human individuals. The V gene end was trimmed by 5 bases and the J gene end by 6 bases; junction bases not matched to a gene: 10. The CDR3 runs to 16 residues. The germline gives CDR1 MDHEN, CDR2 SYDVKM. Partitioning of CD4+ cells yielded a CD45RA+ naive subset and a CD45RA-negative memory subset. Genomic DNA of every subset was divided equally among multiple immunoSEQ plates. Libraries were prepared by immunoSEQ multiplex PCR; TCRdb keeps only in-frame clonotypes and omits some of them. The sample consists of 900,000 to 1,200,000 clones, 75% to 80% of them appearing once.

The specimen was memory CD4+ T cells from PBMCs. Subset denoted: CD45RA-negative fraction. The origin of this receptor is a man aged 18 to 35 in good health. Some clones in this sample may be carry-over from other donors' samples. The rearrangement uses TRBV28 and TRBJ2-7; 13 nucleotides match TRBD2. The DNA for the CDR3 is TGTGCCAGCAGTCTCATCGGACTAGCGGGGGATACCGAGCAGTACTTC. It is translated as CASSLIGLAGDTEQYF.